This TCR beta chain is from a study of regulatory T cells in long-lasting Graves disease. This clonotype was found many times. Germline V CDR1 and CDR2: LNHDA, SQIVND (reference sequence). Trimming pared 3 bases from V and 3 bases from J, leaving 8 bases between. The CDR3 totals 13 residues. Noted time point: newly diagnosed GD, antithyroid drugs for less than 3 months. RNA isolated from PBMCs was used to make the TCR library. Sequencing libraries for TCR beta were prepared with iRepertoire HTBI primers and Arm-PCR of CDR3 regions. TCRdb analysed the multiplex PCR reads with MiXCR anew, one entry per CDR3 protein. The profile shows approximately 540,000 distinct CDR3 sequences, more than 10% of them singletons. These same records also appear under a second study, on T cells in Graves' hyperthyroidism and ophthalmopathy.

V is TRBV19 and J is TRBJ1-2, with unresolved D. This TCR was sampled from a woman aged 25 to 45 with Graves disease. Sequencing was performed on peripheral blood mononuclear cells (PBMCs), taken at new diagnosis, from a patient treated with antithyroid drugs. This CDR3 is CASSIVGDYGYTF. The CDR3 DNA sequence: TGTGCCAGTAGTATTGTCGGAGACTATGGCTACACCTTC.